One sample yielded the 15 T cell receptor beta chains listed below, sequenced in a study of control samples from healthy donors and cancer patients. Assay used: immunoSEQ multiplex PCR; TCRdb lists only in-frame clones, some missing. This table holds about 160,000 clones, about 94% found once. The sequencing sample was made of blood. Source of these receptors: a woman in her thirties or forties in good health.

The V gene is TRBV7-3, the J gene TRBJ2-2, with D maybe TRBD2 (6 bases). Germline CDR1 reads SGHTA; CDR2 reads FQGTGA. The V gene lost 0 bases and the J gene lost 5 bases, with 13 bases spanning the gap. The CDR3 loop spans 16 amino acids. DNA of the CDR3: TGTGCCAGCAGCTTAACTCCCGGGAGTACAACCGGGGAGCTGTTTTTT. Its translation: CASSLTPGSTTGELFF.

V gene TRBV6-5 combines with J gene TRBJ2-2; the match to TRBD2 covers 7 bases. V lost 7 bases and J lost 7; bases outside the gene matches: 12. The V gene's germline CDR1 is MNHEY and CDR2 SVGAGI. The CDR3 runs to 15 residues. The CDR3 DNA reads as TGTGCCAGCATCCGGACTAGTGGGGTTGTCGGGGAGCTGTTTTTT. Translating it yields CASIRTSGVVGELFF.

J is TRBJ1-1 and V is TRBV9, with D tentatively TRBD1 (5 bases). The length of the CDR3 is 16 residues. In germline, CDR1 is SGDLS, CDR2 YYNGEE. V lost 4 bases, J lost 0 bases, and 16 bases lay in between. CDR3 sequence: CASSPQGSGLNTEAFF. CDR3 DNA: TGTGCCAGCAGCCCTCAAGGCTCGGGGCTGAACACTGAAGCTTTCTTT.

The J gene is TRBJ2-5, the V gene TRBV30, with TRBD2 matching over 13 bases. The CDR3 has 16 amino acids. Germline loops: CDR1 GTSNPN, CDR2 SVGIG (reference sequence). Germline trimming cut 3 bases from V and 4 bases from J; bases unmatched to any gene: 8. This chain's CDR3 is CAWSATGLAGIETQYF. CDR3 in DNA: TGTGCCTGGAGCGCTACGGGACTAGCGGGAATAGAGACCCAGTACTTC.

The chain has TRBV12-3 or TRBV12-4 and TRBJ1-5; D not resolved. Between the trimmed V and J ends, which lost 6 bases and 0 bases, there was a span of 6 bases. The CDR3 has 13 residues. CDR3 nucleotide sequence: TGTGCCAGCAGGTTGTATAGCAATCAGCCCCAGCATTTT. Encoded protein: CASRLYSNQPQHF.

Only a few counts were recorded for this clone. The V and J genes are TRBV25-1 and TRBJ1-1; TRBD1 is a possible D gene (5 bases). The germline V and J ends were trimmed by 0 bases and 4 bases, with 9 bases remaining between them. Germline V lookup: CDR1 MGHDK, CDR2 SYGVNS. The CDR3 length is 14 residues. The CDR3 reads CASSEYTGGTEAFF. In DNA form, the CDR3 reads TGTGCCAGCAGTGAATATACGGGGGGCACTGAAGCTTTCTTT.

This chain links TRBV7-2 with TRBJ1-5; possibly TRBD1 for D (5 bases). CDR3 length: 15 residues. The V end was cut by 0 bases, the J end by 5 bases, with 11 bases between. The germline V gene has CDR1 SGHTA and CDR2 FQGNSA. In DNA, the CDR3 is TGTGCCAGCAGCTTAGCGCAGGGAGGTGATCAGCCCCAGCATTTT. Translation gives CASSLAQGGDQPQHF.

The genes are TRBV19 and TRBJ1-2; D unresolved. The CDR3 is 14 residues long. The germline V gene has CDR1 LNHDA and CDR2 SQIVND (reference sequence). V was shortened by 5 bases and J by 2 bases, with 12 bases between the two germline ends. The CDR3 DNA follows: TGTGCCAGTAGTGCCTTGACTGGGAACTATGGCTACACCTTC. As protein: CASSALTGNYGYTF.

The chain uses TRBV9 and TRBJ1-3; TRBD1 is a possible D gene (6 bases). V was cut by 3 bases and J by 5 bases, with 21 bases left in between. Germline values: CDR1 SGDLS, CDR2 YYNGEE. This CDR3 region has 17 residues. For the CDR3, the DNA is TGTGCCAGCAGCGCATCTGGTTCAGGGGTGGAGAGAAACACCATATATTTT. It translates to CASSASGSGVERNTIYF.

Note on this clone: One junction end does not reproduce the germline sequence, and a read error may be involved. The rearrangement uses TRBV6-5 and TRBJ2-4, with D unresolved. CDR1 and CDR2 from the germline V gene are MNHEY and SVGAGI. This CDR3 region has 15 residues. CDR3 bases: TGTGCCAGCAGTAACTCCCTGCCCCCCAAAAACATTCAGTACTTC. Residues: CASSNSLPPKNIQYF.

This chain connects TRBV12-5 to TRBJ2-5; TRBD1 aligns across 8 bases. CDR1 LGHNT and CDR2 FRNRAP come from the germline V gene. The V and J ends lost 5 bases and 5 bases, in that order; junction bases with no gene match: 7. This CDR3 comprises 14 residues. The CDR3 DNA sequence: TGTGCTAGTGGTCCTGGCAGGGGGCTCGAGACCCAGTACTTC. Translated: CASGPGRGLETQYF.

J is TRBJ1-2 and V is TRBV30, with 11 bases that match TRBD1. The CDR3 is 16 amino acids. Germline CDR1 is GTSNPN and CDR2 is SVGIG (reference sequence). V dropped 2 bases and J dropped 6; count of bases not matched to a gene: 11. The CDR3: CAWSPREDRGLNGYTF. DNA of the CDR3: TGTGCCTGGAGTCCCCGAGAGGACAGGGGGCTAAATGGCTACACCTTC.

This clone was observed once. The chain combines TRBV6-1 with TRBJ2-7; 7 bases align to TRBD1. The CDR3 is 17 amino acids. Germline-derived CDR1 and CDR2 are MNHNS and SASEGT. Trimming cost V 2 bases and J 2 bases; bases outside gene matches: 12. CDR3 sequence: CASSELQSGTAPYEQYF. CDR3 nucleotide sequence: TGTGCCAGCAGTGAACTCCAGTCCGGGACAGCCCCCTACGAGCAGTACTTC.

The J gene is TRBJ2-7, the V gene TRBV18; D is perhaps TRBD2 (6 bases). V shed 5 bases and J shed 3 bases, with 14 bases lying between them. The germline CDR1 and CDR2 sequences are KGHSH and LQKENI. This CDR3 has 14 amino acids. The CDR3 DNA sequence: TGTGCCAGCTCAAGCCGGGACTTCCTCTACGAGCAGTACTTC. The encoded protein is CASSSRDFLYEQYF.

The genes are TRBV3-1 (or the pseudogene TRBV3-2) and TRBJ2-1, with a weak D call TRBD2 (5 bases). The ends were cut back, 3 bases at V and 0 bases at J, with 15 bases in the middle. CDR1 and CDR2 from the germline V gene are LGHDT and YNNKEL (reference sequence). The CDR3 has 17 residues. This CDR3 is CASSHPDSSLSYNEQFF. In nucleotides, the CDR3 is TGTGCCAGCAGCCACCCGGACTCTTCCCTCTCCTACAATGAGCAGTTCTTC.